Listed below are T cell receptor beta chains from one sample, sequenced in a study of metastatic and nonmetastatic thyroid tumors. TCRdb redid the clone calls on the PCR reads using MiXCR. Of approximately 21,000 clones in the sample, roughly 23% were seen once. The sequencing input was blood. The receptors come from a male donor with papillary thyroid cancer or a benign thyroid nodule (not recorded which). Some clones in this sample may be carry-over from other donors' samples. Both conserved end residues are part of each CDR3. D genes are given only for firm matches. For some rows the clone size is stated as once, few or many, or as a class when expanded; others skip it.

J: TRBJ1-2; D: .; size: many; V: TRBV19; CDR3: CASTDDRDGGSYGYTF; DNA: TGTGCCAGTACCGACGACCGGGACGGAGGGTCTTATGGCTACACCTTC
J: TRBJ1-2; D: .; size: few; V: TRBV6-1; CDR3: CVSSSDLGWNYGYTF; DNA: TGTGTCAGCAGCTCTGACCTAGGATGGAACTATGGCTACACCTTC
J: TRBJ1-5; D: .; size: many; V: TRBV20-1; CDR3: CSARDPEVVPAFGNQPQHF; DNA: TGCAGTGCTAGAGATCCCGAAGTTGTTCCCGCATTCGGCAATCAGCCCCAGCATTTT
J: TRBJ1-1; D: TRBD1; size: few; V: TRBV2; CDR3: CASRLTGGSEAFF; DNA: TGTGCCAGCAGACTGACAGGGGGCAGCGAAGCTTTCTTT
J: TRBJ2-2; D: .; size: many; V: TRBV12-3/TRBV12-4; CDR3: CALGAPNTGELFF; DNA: TGTGCTCTTGGTGCTCCGAACACCGGGGAGCTGTTTTTT
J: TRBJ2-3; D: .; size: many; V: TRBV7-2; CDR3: CASSRSNSRYIQPTDTQYF; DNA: TGTGCCAGCAGTCGGTCTAACTCCCGGTACATCCAACCCACAGATACGCAGTATTTT
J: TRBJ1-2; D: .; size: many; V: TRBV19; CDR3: CASGRTEAGSYGYTF; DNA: TGTGCCAGTGGCCGGACCGAAGCGGGCAGCTATGGCTACACCTTC
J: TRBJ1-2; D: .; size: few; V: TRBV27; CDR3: CASSTPGGYGYTF; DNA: TGTGCCAGCAGTACCCCGGGAGGGTATGGCTACACCTTC
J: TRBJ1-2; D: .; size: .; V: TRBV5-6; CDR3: CASSLEGSHGYTF; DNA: TGTGCCAGCAGCTTGGAGGGCAGTCATGGCTACACCTTC
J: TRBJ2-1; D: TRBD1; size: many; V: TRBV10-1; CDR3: CASSGDRVQYTDEQFF; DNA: TGCGCCAGCAGTGGGGACAGGGTACAATACACAGATGAGCAGTTCTTC
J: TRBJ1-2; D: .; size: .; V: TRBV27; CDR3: CASSFSFTNYGYTF; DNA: TGTGCCAGCAGTTTCTCGTTTACCAACTATGGCTACACCTTC
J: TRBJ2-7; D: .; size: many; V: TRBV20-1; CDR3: CSARPFEQYF; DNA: TGCAGTGCTAGACCCTTCGAGCAGTACTTC
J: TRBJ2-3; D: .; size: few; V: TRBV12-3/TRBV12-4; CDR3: CASNRQASTDTQYF; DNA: TGTGCCAGCAACCGACAGGCAAGCACAGATACGCAGTATTTT
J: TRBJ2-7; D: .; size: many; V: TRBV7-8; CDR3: CASSPYYEQYF; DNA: TGTGCCAGCAGCCCATACTACGAGCAGTACTTC
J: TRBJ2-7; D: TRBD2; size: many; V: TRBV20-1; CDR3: CSARGTSDYEQYF; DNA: TGCAGTGCTAGAGGGACTAGCGACTACGAGCAGTACTTC
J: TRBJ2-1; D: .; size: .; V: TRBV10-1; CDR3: CASSGPKPHEQFF; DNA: TGCGCCAGCAGTGGTCCCAAGCCGCATGAGCAGTTCTTC
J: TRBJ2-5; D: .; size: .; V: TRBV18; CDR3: CASSQTRIGEETQYF; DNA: TGTGCCAGCTCCCAAACCCGGATCGGGGAAGAGACCCAGTACTTC
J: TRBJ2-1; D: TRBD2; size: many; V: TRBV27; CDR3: CASSPTSTSGTYNEQFF; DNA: TGTGCCAGCAGTCCCACCTCGACTAGCGGAACCTACAATGAGCAGTTCTTC
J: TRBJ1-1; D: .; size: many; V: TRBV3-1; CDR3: CASSPRGNTEAFF; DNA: TGTGCCAGCAGCCCCAGGGGTAACACTGAAGCTTTCTTT
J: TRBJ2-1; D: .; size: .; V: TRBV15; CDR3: CATSRGEGSEQFF; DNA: TGTGCCACCAGCAGGGGCGAGGGCAGTGAGCAGTTCTTC
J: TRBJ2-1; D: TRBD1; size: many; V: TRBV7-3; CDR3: CASSFGTGQSFGEQFF; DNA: TGTGCCAGCAGCTTTGGGACAGGGCAGAGTTTCGGTGAGCAGTTCTTC
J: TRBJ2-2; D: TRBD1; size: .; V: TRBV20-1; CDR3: CSARDRGSTGELFF; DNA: TGCAGTGCTAGGGACAGGGGAAGCACCGGGGAGCTGTTTTTT
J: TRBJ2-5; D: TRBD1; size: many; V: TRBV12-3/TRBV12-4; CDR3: CASSFRQGRWETQYF; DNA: TGTGCCAGCAGTTTTCGACAGGGGAGGTGGGAGACCCAGTACTTC
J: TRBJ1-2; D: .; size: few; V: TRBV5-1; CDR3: CASSSVEGTNYGYTF; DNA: TGCGCCAGCAGCTCCGTGGAGGGTACTAACTATGGCTACACCTTC
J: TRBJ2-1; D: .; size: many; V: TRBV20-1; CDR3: CSAVPGVNSYNEQFF; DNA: TGCAGTGCTGTCCCCGGGGTGAACTCCTACAATGAGCAGTTCTTC
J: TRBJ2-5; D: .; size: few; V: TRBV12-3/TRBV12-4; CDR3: CASSLTSQMETQYF; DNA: TGTGCCAGCAGTTTAACAAGTCAGATGGAGACCCAGTACTTC
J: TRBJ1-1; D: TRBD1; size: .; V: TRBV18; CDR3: CASSPPSTGSNTEAFF; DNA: TGTGCCAGCTCACCCCCTTCGACAGGGTCGAACACTGAAGCTTTCTTT
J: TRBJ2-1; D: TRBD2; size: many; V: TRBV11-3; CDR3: CASSLAAGVNEQFF; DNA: TGTGCCAGCAGCTTAGCAGCGGGAGTCAATGAGCAGTTCTTC
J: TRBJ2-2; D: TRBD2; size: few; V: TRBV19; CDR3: CASSAGVTGELFF; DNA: TGTGCCAGTAGTGCGGGAGTCACCGGGGAGCTGTTTTTT
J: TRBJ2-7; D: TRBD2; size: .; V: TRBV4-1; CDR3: CASSQNLFGLAGVGEQYF; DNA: TGCGCCAGCAGCCAGAACCTCTTTGGACTAGCGGGAGTCGGCGAGCAGTACTTC
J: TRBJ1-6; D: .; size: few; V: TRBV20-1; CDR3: CSAREGGGGNNSPLHF; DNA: TGCAGTGCTAGAGAGGGGGGTGGAGGGAATAATTCACCCCTCCACTTT
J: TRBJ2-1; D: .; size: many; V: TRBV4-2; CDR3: CASSQDPGANEQFF; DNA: TGTGCCAGCAGCCAAGATCCAGGGGCCAATGAGCAGTTCTTC
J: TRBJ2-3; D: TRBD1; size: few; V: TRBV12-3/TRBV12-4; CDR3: CASSDDRDDTDTQYF; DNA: TGTGCCAGCAGTGATGACAGGGACGACACAGATACGCAGTATTTT
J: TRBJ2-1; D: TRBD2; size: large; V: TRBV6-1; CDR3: CASSETSGTYNEQFF; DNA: TGTGCCAGCAGTGAAACTAGCGGGACCTACAATGAGCAGTTCTTC
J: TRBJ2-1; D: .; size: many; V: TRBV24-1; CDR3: CATSDLTRRRFF; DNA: TGTGCCACCAGTGATTTGACTAGGCGACGGTTCTTC
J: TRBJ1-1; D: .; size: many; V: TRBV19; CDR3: CASIGTKRSGNTEAFF; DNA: TGTGCCAGTATAGGGACAAAACGGAGTGGGAACACTGAAGCTTTCTTT
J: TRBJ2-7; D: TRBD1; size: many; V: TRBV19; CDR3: CASSSSRQGAPYEQYF; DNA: TGTGCCAGTAGTAGCTCACGACAGGGGGCGCCCTACGAGCAGTACTTC
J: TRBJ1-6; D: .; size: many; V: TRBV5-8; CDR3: CASSHNTGTHNSPLHF; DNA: TGTGCCAGCAGCCACAATACCGGGACACATAATTCACCCCTCCACTTT
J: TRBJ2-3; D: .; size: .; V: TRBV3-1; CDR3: CASSQDSRVADTQYF; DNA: TGTGCCAGCAGCCAGGACTCGAGGGTGGCAGATACGCAGTATTTT
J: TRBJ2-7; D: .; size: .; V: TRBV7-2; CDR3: CASRAQVAFYEQYF; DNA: TGTGCCAGCCGAGCGCAGGTGGCGTTCTACGAGCAGTACTTC
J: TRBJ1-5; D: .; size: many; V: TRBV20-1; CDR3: CSATSGEVNQPQHF; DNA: TGCAGTGCTACCAGCGGGGAAGTCAATCAGCCCCAGCATTTT
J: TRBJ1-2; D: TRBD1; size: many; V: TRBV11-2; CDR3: CASSLSDRGYGYTF; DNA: TGTGCCAGCAGTCTCTCCGACAGGGGGTATGGCTACACCTTC
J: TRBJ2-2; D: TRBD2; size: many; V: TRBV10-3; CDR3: CAIQRSGVLTGELFF; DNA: TGTGCCATCCAGCGGAGCGGGGTCTTAACCGGGGAGCTGTTTTTT
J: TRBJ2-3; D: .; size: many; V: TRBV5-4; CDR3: CASSLEAVSTDTQYF; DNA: TGTGCCAGCAGCTTGGAAGCGGTTAGCACAGATACGCAGTATTTT
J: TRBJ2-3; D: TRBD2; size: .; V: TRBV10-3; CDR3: CAISFSGRAGSEDTQYF; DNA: TGTGCCATCTCCTTTAGCGGGAGGGCCGGTTCAGAAGATACGCAGTATTTT
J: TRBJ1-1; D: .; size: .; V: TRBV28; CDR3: CASSILQGFEAFF; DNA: TGTGCCAGCAGTATACTACAGGGTTTTGAAGCTTTCTTT
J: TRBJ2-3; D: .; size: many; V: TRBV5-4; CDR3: CASSSSDPTDTQYF; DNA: TGTGCCAGCAGCTCCTCGGACCCCACAGATACGCAGTATTTT
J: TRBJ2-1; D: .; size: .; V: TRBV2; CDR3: CASSDLGRSYNEQFF; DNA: TGTGCCAGCAGTGATCTGGGACGCTCCTACAATGAGCAGTTCTTC
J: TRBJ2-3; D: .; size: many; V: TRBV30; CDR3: CAWSVRAGTDTQYF; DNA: TGTGCCTGGAGTGTACGGGCGGGCACAGATACGCAGTATTTT
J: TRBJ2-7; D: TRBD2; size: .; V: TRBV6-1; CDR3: CASSETSGGSYEQYF; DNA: TGTGCCAGCAGTGAGACTAGCGGGGGCTCCTACGAGCAGTACTTC
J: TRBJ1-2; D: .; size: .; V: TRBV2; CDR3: CASSERGLGGYTF; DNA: TGTGCCAGCAGTGAAAGGGGATTAGGTGGCTACACCTTC
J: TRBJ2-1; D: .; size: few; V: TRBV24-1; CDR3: CATSVNTDVGEQFF; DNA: TGTGCCACCAGTGTTAATACGGACGTCGGTGAGCAGTTCTTC
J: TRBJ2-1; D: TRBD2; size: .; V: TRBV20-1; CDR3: CSARGLAFYNEQFF; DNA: TGCAGTGCTAGGGGACTAGCATTTTACAATGAGCAGTTCTTC